The 5 T cell receptor beta chains below were found in one sample sequenced in a study of blood T cells in healthy people across ages. PCR was performed a second time for about 7 to 11 cycles using a sample-barcoded 5' primer and a J-beta primer mix. TCRdb called the 5' RACE reads again in MiXCR, with one record for every CDR3 protein. This table holds 910,000 or so distinct CDR3 sequences, just over 50% found once. Sequencing input: blood. The receptors derive from a woman aged 55-70 years in good health.

This clonotype was observed a few times. The chain combines TRBV9 with TRBJ2-4, with TRBD1 matching 8 bases. The end of the DNA aligns better with TRBJ2-7, so the J call may be wrong. Per germline, CDR1 SGDLS and CDR2 YYNGEE. The CDR3 covers 15 residues. Here the CDR3 DNA reads TGTGCCAGCAGCGTAGCTAGGGGACAGGCTAGCGAGCAGTACTTC. Its translation is CASSVARGQASEQYF.

This sequence joins TRBV7-9 and TRBJ2-5, with TRBD1 matching 11 bases. Matching the DNA end better, TRBJ2-4 makes the J call doubtful. CDR1 and CDR2 from the germline V gene are SEHNR and FQNEAQ (reference sequence). CDR3 length: 17 residues. The CDR3 sequence: CASSLVDRGLFGNIQYF. The CDR3 DNA is TGTGCCAGCAGCTTAGTGGACAGGGGGCTCTTTGGAAACATTCAGTACTTC.

This clonotype was counted only a few times. The chain carries TRBV14 and TRBJ2-1; the D gene is possibly TRBD2 (5 bases). Trimming stripped 1 base from V and 5 bases from J, with 21 bases between. The CDR3 runs to 18 residues. Germline-derived CDR1 and CDR2 are SGHDN and FVKESK. The CDR3 DNA is TGTGCCAGCAGCCAAGCGATAGTAGCGAGACCTGTAAACAATGAGCAGTTCTTC. As protein: CASSQAIVARPVNNEQFF. Looking up the rest from reference TRBV14 and TRBJ2-1 gives the full variable domain: EAGVTQFPSHSVIEKGQTVTLRCDPISGHDNLYWYRRVMGKEIKFLLHFVKESKQDESGMPNNRFLAERTGGTYSTLKVQPAELEDSGVYFCASSQAIVARPVNNEQFFGPGTRLTVL.

The chain has TRBV6-2 or TRBV6-3 and TRBJ2-7; D unclear. The J call is in doubt because the DNA end fits TRBJ2-5 better. The CDR3 extends over 12 amino acids. Germline V CDR1 and CDR2: MNHEY, SVGEGT. CDR3 amino acids: CASTSQRETQYF. The CDR3 DNA sequence: TGTGCCAGCACATCCCAAAGGGAGACCCAGTACTTC.

A few counts support this clonotype. The chain carries TRBV4-2 and TRBJ2-7; D gene ambiguous. CDR1 is LGHNA and CDR2 is YNFKEQ in the germline V gene. Trimming pared 0 bases from V and 6 bases from J, leaving 15 bases between. This CDR3 has 15 amino acids. The CDR3 region has the DNA TGTGCCAGCAGCCAAGACCGGCTTTTAGCTGCCGAGCAGTACTTC. It translates to CASSQDRLLAAEQYF.